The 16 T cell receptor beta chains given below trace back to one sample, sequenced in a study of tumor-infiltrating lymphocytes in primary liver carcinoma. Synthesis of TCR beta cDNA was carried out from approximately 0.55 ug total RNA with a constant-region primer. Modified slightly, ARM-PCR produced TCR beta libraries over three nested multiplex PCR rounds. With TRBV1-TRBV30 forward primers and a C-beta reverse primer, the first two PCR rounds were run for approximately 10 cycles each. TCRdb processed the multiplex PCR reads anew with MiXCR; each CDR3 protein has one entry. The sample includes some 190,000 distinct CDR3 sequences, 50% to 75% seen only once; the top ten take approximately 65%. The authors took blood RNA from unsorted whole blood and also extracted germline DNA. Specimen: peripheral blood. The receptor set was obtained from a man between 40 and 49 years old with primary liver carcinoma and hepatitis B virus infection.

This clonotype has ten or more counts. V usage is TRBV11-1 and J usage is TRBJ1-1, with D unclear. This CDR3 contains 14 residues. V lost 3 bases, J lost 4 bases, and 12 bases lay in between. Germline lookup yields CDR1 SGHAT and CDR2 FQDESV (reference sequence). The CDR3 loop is CASSFRTAGTEAFF. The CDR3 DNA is TGTGCCAGCAGCTTCCGGACGGCGGGCACTGAAGCTTTCTTT.

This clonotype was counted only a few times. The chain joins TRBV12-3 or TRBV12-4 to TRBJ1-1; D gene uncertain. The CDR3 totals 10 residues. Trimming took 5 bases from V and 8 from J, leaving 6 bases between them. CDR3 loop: CASSREEAFF. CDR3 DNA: TGTGCCAGCAGTAGGGAGGAAGCTTTCTTT.

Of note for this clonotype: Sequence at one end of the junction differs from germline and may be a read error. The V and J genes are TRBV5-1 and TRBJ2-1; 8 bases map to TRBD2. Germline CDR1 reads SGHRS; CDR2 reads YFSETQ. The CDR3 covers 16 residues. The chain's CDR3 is CTSSLASSGSENEQFF. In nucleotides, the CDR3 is TGCACCAGCAGCTTGGCCTCCAGCGGGAGTGAAAATGAGCAGTTCTTC.

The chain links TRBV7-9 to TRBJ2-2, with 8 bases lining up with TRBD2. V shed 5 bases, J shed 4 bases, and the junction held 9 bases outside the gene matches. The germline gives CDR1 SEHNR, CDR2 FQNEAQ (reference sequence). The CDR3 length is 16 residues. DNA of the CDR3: TGTGCCAGCAGCCTCAGCGGGAGAGCCAGCACCGGGGAGCTGTTTTTT. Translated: CASSLSGRASTGELFF.

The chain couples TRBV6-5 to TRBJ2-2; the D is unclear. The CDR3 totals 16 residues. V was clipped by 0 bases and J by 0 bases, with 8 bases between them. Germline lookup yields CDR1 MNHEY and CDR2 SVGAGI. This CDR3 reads CASSYSPVANTGELFF. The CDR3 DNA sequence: TGTGCCAGCAGTTACTCGCCAGTTGCGAACACCGGGGAGCTGTTTTTT.

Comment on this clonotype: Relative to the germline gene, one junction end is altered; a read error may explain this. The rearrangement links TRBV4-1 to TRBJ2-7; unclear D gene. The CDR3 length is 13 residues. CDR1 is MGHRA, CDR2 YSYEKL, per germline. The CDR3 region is CTSSQERSYEQYF. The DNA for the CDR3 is TGCACCAGCAGCCAAGAAAGGTCCTACGAGCAGTACTTC.

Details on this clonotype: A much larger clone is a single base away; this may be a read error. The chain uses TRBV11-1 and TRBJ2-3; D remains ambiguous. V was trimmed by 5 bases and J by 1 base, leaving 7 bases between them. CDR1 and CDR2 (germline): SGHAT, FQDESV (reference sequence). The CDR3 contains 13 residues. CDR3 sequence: CASSPSGTDTQYF. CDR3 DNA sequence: TGTGCCAGCAGCCCGTCGGGCACAGATACGCAGTATTTT.

The CDR3 is CASTTAGFLDEQYF. The CDR3 nucleotides read TGTGCCAGCACCACCGCGGGGTTCCTCGACGAGCAGTACTTC. The V gene is TRBV6-6, the J gene TRBJ2-7; D is perhaps TRBD2 (6 bases). Germline values: CDR1 MNHNY, CDR2 SVGAGI (reference sequence). CDR3 length: 14 residues. V lost 7 bases and J 5 bases, leaving 18 bases between the germline ends.

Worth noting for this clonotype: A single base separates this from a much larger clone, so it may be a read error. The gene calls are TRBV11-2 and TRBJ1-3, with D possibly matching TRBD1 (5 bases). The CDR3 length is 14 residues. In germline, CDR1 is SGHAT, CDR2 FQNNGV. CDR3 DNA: TGTACCAGCAGCCCCCTAGGGGATGGAAACACCATATATTTT. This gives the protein CTSSPLGDGNTIYF.

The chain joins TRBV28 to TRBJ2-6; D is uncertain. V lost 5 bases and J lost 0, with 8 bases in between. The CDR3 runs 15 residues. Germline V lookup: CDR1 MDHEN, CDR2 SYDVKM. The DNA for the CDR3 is TGTGCCAGCAGTCCCGACTCCTCTGGGGCCAACGTCCTGACTTTC. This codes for CASSPDSSGANVLTF.

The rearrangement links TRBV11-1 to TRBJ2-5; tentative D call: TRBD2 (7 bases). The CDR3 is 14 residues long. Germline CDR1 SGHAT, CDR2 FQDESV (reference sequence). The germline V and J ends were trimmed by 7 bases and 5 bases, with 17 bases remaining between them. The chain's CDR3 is CASNMTGGGETQYF. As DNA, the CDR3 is TGTGCCAGCAACATGACGGGGGGCGGCGAGACCCAGTACTTC.

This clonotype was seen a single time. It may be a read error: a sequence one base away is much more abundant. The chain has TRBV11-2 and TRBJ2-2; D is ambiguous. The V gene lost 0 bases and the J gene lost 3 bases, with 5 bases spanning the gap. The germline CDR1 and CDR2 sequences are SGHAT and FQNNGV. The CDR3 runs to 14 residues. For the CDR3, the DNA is TGTGCCAGCAGCTTAGATCGGGACACCGGGGAGCTGTTTTTT. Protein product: CASSLDRDTGELFF.

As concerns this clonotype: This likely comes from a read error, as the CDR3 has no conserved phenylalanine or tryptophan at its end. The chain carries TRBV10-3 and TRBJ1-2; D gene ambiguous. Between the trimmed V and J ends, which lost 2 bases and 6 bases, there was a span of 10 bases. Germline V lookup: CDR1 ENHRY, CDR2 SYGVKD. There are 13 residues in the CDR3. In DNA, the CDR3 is TGTGCCATCAGTGAGATCGCGAAGGATGGCTACACCTTA. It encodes CAISEIAKDGYTL.

For the CDR3, the DNA is TGTGCCAGCAGCATTGGACTAGCCGGCACCGGGGAGCTGTTTTTT. Residues: CASSIGLAGTGELFF. The rearrangement uses TRBV12-3 or TRBV12-4 and TRBJ2-2, with 8 positions matching TRBD2. Trimming took 6 bases from V and 4 from J; bases not matched to a gene: 7. There are 15 residues in the CDR3.

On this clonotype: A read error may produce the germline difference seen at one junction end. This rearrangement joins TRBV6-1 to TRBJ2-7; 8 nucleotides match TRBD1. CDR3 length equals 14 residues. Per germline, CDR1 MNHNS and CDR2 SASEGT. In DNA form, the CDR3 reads TGTGCCAGCACCAGGGGGCGCGGGACCTACGAGCAGTGCTTC. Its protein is CASTRGRGTYEQCF.

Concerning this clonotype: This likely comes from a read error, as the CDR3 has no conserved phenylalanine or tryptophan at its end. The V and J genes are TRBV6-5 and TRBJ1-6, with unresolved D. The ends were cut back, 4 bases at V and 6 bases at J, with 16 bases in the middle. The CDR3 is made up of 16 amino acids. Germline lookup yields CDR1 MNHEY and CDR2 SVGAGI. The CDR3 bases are TGTGCCAGCAGTTTCATTCCCGGAAGTTCTAATTCACCCCTCCACCTT. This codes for CASSFIPGSSNSPLHL.